This T cell receptor beta chain emerged from a study of T cells after yellow fever vaccination (dated by TCRdb to the late 2010s). Study-wide context: The SMART-Seq v4 Ultra Low Input RNA kit was used to prepare libraries from fractions with low cell numbers. Two healthy male donors made up the cohort, one aged 18 to 29 years and the other aged 30 to 40 years. To follow T-cell clones before and after primary and booster YFV17D yellow fever vaccination, bulk TCR alpha and beta repertoires were sequenced over time. Blood was drawn at multiple timepoints before and after primary and secondary immunization, with bulk PBMC replicates and cell subsets isolated. What the research found in general, with its limitations: Most clones expanded after primary vaccination (approximately 97% of CD4 and 70% to 90% of CD8) were re-detected after the booster, suggesting that broad memory maintenance occurred. A small share of clonotypes was detected in both CD4 and CD8 compartments, with the overlap likely arising from convergent recombination. Computational filtering was needed because FACS-sorted repertoires could contain abundant contaminating clonotypes from the bulk population. The secondary T-cell response was found to be weaker but faster than the primary response, with a peak reached on day 5 rather than on day 15. Because the study included only a couple of donors, the extent to which the findings can be generalized is limited.

Synthesis of TCR cDNA relied on 5'RACE template switching, a step that introduced a universal primer site along with unique molecular identifiers. cDNA synthesis was primed from both the TCR alpha and TCR beta constant segments. Libraries were amplified in two PCR steps, with sample barcodes and sequencing adapters added in the second step. Sequencing of libraries was performed on Illumina HiSeq 2500 (2x100 bp) or NovaSeq (2x150 bp). The authors' pipeline ran thus. Reads were demultiplexed and collapsed into UMI consensus sequences with MIGEC, and V(D)J alignment was performed with MiXCR. Clonotypes responding to the vaccine were identified with edgeR on replicate PBMC samples, with the criteria of FDR below 0.01 and a log2 fold change above 5 up to day 15. Bulk clonotypes were assigned CD4 or CD8 identity according to which sequenced CD4 or CD8 repertoire held them at higher abundance. TCRdb itself trimmed the public reads at Q25 with fastp, ran MiXCR and retained productive beta chains. CDR3 protein sequences are deduplicated, and each keeps its most common genes and DNA. TCRdb, rather than the study authors, made the V and J calls. Here the sample has just under 600,000 distinct CDR3 sequences; roughly 13% occur a single time. The ten most abundant clones make up over 12% of the sample.

This clonotype was counted a few times. Its antigen remains undetermined. No qualities accompany the bases; no much larger clone lies one base away. Explained via the paper, the treatment or condition label denotes: live attenuated yellow fever vaccine strain. Two biological replicates of bulk PBMCs were collected at each blood-draw timepoint. PBMCs were isolated from peripheral blood using a standard Ficoll-Paque protocol. TriZol was used to extract RNA from bulk PBMCs, CD4 and CD8 fractions, and dextramer-positive and dextramer-negative fractions. The CDR3 measures 14 amino acids from cysteine to phenylalanine. The sequence is cut down to CDR3 DNA, 42 bases in frame from base 1. V sheds 4 bases and J sheds 6 bases, leaving 12 bases between their ends. The germline V gene encodes CDR1 KGHDR and CDR2 SFDVKD.

This sequence was found in a man between 25 and 39 years old who received the YFV17D yellow fever vaccine. The chain uses TRBV24-1 and TRBJ1-5, and the D gene may be TRBD1, 5 bases matching. The specimen comprised PBMCs, sampled on the day of the yellow fever booster vaccination. The CDR3 region has the sequence CATSEGGRSQPQHF. In nucleotides, the sequence is TGTGCCACCAGTGAGGGGGGAAGAAGTCAGCCCCAGCATTTT.